Sequencing of this T cell receptor (beta chain) was carried out in a study of T cell clonotyping in hematopoietic cell transplantation. In germline, CDR1 is GTSNPN, CDR2 SVGIG (reference sequence). The germline V and J ends were trimmed by 1 base and 6 bases, with 19 bases remaining between them. The CDR3 covers 16 residues. The data were produced by immunoSEQ multiplex PCR, yet TCRdb's version contains in-frame clones alone and is incomplete. The sample records under 15,000 clones, nearly 90% being singletons. The sequence came from a human donor who either received an allogeneic hematopoietic cell transplant for a myeloid malignancy or was a related donor (not recorded which). Some clones in this sample may be carry-over from other donors' samples. The sequenced sample was peripheral blood mononuclear cells. The rearrangement links TRBV30 to TRBJ2-1; tentative D call: TRBD2 (5 bases). DNA of the CDR3: TGTGCCTGGAGTGCGGGGATGTTTCTCCCCCCCAATGAGCAGTTCTTC. This codes for CAWSAGMFLPPNEQFF.